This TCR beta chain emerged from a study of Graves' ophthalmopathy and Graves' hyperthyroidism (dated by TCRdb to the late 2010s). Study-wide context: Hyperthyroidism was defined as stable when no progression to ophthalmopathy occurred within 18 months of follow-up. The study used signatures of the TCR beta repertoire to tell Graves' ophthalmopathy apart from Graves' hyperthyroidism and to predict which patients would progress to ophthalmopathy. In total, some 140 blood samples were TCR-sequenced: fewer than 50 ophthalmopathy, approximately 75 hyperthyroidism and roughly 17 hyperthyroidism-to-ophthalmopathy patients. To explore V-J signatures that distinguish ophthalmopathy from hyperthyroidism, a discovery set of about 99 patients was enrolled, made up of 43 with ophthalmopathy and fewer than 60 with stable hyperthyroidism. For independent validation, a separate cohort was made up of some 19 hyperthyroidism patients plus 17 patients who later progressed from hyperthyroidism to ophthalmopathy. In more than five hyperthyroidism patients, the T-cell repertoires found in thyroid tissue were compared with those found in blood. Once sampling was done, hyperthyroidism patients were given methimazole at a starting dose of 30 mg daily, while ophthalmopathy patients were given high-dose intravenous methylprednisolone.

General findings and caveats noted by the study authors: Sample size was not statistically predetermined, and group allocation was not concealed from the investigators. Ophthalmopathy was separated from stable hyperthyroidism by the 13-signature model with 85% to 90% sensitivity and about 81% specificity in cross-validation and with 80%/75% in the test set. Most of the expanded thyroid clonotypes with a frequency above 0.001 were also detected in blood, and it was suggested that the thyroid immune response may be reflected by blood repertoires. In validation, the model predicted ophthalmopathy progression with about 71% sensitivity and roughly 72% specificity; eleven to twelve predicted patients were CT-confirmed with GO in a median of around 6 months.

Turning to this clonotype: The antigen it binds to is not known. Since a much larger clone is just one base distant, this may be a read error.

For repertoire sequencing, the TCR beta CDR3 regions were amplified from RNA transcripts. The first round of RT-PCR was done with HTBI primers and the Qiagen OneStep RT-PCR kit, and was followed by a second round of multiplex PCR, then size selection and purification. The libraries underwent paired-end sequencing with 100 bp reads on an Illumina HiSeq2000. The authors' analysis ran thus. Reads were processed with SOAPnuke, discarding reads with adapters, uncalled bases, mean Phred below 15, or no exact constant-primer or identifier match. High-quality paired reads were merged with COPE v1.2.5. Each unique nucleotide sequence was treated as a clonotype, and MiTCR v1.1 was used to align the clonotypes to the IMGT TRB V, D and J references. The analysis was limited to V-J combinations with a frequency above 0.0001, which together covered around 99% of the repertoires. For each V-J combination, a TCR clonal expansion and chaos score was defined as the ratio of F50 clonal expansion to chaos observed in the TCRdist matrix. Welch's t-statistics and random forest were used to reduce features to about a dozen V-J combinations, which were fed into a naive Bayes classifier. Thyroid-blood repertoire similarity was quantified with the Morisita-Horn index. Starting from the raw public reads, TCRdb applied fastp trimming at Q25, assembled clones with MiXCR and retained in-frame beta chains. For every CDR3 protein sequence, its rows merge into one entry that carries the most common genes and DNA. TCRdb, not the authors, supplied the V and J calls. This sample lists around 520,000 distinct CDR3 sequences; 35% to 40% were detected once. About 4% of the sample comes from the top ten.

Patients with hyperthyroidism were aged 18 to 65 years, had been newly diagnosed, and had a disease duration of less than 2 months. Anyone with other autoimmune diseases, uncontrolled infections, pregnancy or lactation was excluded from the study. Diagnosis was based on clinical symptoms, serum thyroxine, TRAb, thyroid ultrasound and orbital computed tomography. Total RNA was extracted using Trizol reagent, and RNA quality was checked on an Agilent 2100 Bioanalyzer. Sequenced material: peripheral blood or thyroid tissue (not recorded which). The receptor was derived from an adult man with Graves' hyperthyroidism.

DNA sequence: TGTGCCAGCACCCTCGACGGGGCGCATGGAAACACCACATATTTT. Translated, it gives CASTLDGAHGNTTYF. This receptor chain uses TRBV6-5 and TRBJ1-3, and TRBD1 may be the D gene, going by 5 matching bases. The germline V gene gives CDR1 as MNHEY and CDR2 as SVGAGI. Reading from cysteine to phenylalanine, the CDR3 counts 15 amino acids. The only DNA kept is the CDR3, 45 bases in frame from the first base.